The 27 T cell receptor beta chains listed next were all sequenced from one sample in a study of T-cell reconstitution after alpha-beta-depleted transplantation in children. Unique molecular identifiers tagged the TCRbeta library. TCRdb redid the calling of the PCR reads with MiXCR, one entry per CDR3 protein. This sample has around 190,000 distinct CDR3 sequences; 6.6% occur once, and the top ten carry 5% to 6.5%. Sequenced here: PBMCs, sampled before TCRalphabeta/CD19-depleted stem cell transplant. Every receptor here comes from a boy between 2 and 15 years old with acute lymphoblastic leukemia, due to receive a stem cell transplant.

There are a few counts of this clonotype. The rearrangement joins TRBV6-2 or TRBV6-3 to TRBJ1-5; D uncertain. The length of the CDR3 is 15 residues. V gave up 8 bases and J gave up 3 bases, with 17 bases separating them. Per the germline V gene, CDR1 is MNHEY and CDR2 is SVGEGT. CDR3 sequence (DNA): TGTGCCAGCTCACCCTCGGCAGATAACAATCAGCCCCAGCATTTT. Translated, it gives CASSPSADNNQPQHF.

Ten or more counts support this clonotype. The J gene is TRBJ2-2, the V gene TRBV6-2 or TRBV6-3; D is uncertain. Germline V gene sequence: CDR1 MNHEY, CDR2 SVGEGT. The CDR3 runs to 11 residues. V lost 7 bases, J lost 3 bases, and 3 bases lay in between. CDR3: CASKDTGELFF. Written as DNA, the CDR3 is TGTGCCAGCAAGGACACCGGGGAGCTGTTTTTT.

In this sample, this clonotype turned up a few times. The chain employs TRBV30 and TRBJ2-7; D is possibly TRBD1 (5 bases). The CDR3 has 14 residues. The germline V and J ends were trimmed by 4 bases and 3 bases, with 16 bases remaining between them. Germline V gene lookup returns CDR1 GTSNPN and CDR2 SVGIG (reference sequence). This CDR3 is CAWIPRHRGYEQYF. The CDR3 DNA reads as TGTGCCTGGATCCCCAGGCATAGGGGCTACGAGCAGTACTTC. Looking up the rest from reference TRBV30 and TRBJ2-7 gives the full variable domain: SQTIHQWPATLVQPVGSPLSLECTVEGTSNPNLYWYRQAAGRGLQLLFYSVGIGQISSEVPQNLSASRPQDRQFILSSKKLLLSDSGFYLCAWIPRHRGYEQYFGPGTRLTVT.

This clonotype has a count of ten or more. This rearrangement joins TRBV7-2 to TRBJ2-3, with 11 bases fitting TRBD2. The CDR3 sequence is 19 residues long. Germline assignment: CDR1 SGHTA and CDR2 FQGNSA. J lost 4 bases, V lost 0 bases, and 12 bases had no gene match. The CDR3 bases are TGTGCCAGCAGCTTAGCGGTGTGGGTAGCGGGAGGGCCCTCAGATACGCAGTATTTT. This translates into CASSLAVWVAGGPSDTQYF.

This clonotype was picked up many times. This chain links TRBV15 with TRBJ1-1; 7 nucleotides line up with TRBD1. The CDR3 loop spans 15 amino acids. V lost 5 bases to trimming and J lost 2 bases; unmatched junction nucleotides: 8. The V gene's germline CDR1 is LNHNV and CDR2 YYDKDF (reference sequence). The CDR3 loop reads CATSARTGRNTEAFF. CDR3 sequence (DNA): TGTGCCACCAGCGCCAGGACAGGCCGAAACACTGAAGCTTTCTTT.

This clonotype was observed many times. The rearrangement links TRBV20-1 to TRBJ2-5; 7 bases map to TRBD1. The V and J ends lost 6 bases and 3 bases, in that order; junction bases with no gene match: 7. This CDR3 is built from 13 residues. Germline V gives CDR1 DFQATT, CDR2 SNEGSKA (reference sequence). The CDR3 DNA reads TGCAGTGCCCAGGGAGACAGGGAAGAGACCCAGTACTTC. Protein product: CSAQGDREETQYF.

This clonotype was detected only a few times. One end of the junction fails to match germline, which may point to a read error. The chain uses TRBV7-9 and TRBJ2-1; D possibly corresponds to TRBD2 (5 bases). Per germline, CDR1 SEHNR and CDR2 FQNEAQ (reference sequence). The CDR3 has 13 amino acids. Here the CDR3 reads CASSLDLTDSEIF. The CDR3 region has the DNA TGTGCCAGCAGCTTAGATTTGACGGACTCCGAGATCTTC. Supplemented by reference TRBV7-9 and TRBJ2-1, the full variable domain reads DTGVSQNPRHKITKRGQNVTFRCDPISEHNRLYWYRQTLGQGPEFLTYFQNEAQLEKSRLLSDRFSAERPKGSFSTLEIQRTEQGDSAMYLCASSLDLTDSEIFGPGTRLTVL.

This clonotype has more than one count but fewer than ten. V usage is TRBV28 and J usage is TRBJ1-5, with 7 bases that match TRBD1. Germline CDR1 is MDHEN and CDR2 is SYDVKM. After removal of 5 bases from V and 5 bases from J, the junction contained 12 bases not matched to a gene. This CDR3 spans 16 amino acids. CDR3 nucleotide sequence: TGTGCCAGCAGTCAAACAGGGGCAGGGGACCATCAGCCCCAGCATTTT. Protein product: CASSQTGAGDHQPQHF.

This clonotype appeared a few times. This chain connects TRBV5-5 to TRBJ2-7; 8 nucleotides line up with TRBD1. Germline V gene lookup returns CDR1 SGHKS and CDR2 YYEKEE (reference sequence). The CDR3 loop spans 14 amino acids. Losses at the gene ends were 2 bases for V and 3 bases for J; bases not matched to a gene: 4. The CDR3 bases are TGTGCCAGCAGCTTCGGACAGGGAAACTACGAGCAGTACTTC. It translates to CASSFGQGNYEQYF.

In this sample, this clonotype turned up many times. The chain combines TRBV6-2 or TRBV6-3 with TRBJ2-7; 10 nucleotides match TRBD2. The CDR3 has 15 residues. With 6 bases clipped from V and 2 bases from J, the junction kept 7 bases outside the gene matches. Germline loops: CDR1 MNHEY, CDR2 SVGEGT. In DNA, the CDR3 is TGTGCCAGCAGCCCAAGGACTAGCGGTACCTACGAGCAGTACTTC. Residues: CASSPRTSGTYEQYF.

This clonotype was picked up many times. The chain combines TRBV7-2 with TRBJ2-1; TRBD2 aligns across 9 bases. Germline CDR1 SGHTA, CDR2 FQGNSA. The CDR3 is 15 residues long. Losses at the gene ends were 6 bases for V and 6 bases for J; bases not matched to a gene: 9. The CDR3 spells CASSPPGLASNEQFF. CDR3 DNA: TGTGCCAGCAGTCCACCGGGACTAGCATCCAATGAGCAGTTCTTC. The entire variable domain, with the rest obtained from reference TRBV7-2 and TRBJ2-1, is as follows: GAGVSQSPSNKVTEKGKDVELRCDPISGHTALYWYRQSLGQGLEFLIYFQGNSAPDKSGLPSDRFSAERTGGSVSTLTIQRTQQEDSAVYLCASSPPGLASNEQFFGPGTRLTVL.

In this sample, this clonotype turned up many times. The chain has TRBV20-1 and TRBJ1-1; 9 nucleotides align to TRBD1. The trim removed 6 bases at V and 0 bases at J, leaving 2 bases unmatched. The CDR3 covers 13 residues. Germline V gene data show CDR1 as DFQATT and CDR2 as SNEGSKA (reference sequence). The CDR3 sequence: CSAGTGMNTEAFF. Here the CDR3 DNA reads TGCAGTGCCGGGACAGGGATGAACACTGAAGCTTTCTTT.

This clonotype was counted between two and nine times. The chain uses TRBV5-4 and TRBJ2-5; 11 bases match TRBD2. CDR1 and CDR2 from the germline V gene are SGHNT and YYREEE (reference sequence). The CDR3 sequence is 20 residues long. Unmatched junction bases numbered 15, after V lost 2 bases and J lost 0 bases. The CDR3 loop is CASSFYPGLAVGVYQETQYF. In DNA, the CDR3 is TGTGCCAGCAGCTTCTATCCGGGACTAGCGGTTGGAGTGTACCAAGAGACCCAGTACTTC.

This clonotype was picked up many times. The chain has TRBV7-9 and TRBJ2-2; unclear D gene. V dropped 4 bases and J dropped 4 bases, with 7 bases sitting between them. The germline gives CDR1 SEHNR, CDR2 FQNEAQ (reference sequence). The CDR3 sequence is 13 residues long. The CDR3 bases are TGTGCCAGCAGCTCCCCATTCACCGGGGAGCTGTTTTTT. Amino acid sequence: CASSSPFTGELFF.

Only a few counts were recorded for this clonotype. In DNA, the CDR3 is TGTGCCAGCAGCTCTGTGTCGGGCTACGAGCAGTACTTC. Translation gives CASSSVSGYEQYF. The chain has TRBV7-2 and TRBJ2-7; the D is unclear. The V gene's germline CDR1 is SGHTA and CDR2 FQGNSA. The CDR3 is 13 residues long. Trimming cost V 4 bases and J 3 bases, with 10 bases left between them.

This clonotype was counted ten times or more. The CDR3 is CASGGRSAGLYEQYF. The CDR3 DNA follows: TGTGCCAGCGGGGGGAGGTCAGCGGGGCTCTACGAGCAGTACTTC. J is TRBJ2-7 and V is TRBV28, with TRBD2 matching 7 bases. The CDR3 sequence is 15 residues long. Trimming took 8 bases from V and 3 from J; bases not matched to a gene: 13. The germline gives CDR1 MDHEN, CDR2 SYDVKM.

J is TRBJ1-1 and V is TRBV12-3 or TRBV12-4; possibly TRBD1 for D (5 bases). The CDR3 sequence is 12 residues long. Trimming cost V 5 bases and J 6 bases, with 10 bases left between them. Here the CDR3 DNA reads TGTGCCAGCAGTCCGCAGGGCTCTGAAGCTTTCTTT. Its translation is CASSPQGSEAFF.

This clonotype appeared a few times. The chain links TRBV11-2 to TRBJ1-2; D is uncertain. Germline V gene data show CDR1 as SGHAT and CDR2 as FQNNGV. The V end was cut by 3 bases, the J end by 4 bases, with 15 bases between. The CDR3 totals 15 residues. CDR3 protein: CASSLGGSQVYGYTF. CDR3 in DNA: TGTGCCAGCAGCTTGGGTGGCTCCCAAGTCTATGGCTACACCTTC.

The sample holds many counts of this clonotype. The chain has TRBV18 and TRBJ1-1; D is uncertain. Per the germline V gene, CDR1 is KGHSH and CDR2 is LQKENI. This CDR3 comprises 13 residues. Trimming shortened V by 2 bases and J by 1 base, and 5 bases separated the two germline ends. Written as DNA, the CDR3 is TGTGCCAGCTCACCAGGAGGGAACACTGAAGCTTTCTTT. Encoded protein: CASSPGGNTEAFF.

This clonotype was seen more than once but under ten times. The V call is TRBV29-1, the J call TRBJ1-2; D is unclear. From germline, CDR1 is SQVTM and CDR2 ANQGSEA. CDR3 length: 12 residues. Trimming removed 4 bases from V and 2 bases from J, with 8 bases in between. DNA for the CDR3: TGCAGCGTTGGACGCCCGAACTATGGCTACACCTTC. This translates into CSVGRPNYGYTF.

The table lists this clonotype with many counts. The CDR3 nucleotides read TGCAGTGCCCTTGGGCCTAGCAATCAGCCCCAGCATTTT. Its protein product is CSALGPSNQPQHF. The J gene is TRBJ1-5, the V gene TRBV20-1; D not certain. CDR1 and CDR2 from the germline V gene are DFQATT and SNEGSKA (reference sequence). With 6 bases removed from V and 0 bases from J, the gap between germline ends came to 9 bases. CDR3 length: 13 amino acids.

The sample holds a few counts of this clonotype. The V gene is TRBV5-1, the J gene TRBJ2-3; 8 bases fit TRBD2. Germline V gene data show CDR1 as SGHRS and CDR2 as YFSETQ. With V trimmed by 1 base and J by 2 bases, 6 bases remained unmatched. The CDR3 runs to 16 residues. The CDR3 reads CASSLNSGTNTDTQYF. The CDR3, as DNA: TGCGCCAGCAGCTTGAATAGCGGGACCAACACAGATACGCAGTATTTT.

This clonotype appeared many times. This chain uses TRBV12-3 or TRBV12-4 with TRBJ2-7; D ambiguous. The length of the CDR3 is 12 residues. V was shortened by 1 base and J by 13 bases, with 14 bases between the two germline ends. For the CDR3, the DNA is TGTGCCAGCAGTTTAGTTGGCGCAGCCGTTTACTTC. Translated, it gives CASSLVGAAVYF.

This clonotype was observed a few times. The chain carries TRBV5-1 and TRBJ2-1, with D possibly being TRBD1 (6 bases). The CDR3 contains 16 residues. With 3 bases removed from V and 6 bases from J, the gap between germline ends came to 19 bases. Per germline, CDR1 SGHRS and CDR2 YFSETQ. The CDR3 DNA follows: TGCGCCAGCAGCTACACCTCCGGGACACCTCCCAATGAGCAGTTCTTC. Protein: CASSYTSGTPPNEQFF. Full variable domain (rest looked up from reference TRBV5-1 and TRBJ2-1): KAGVTQTPRYLIKTRGQQVTLSCSPISGHRSVSWYQQTPGQGLQFLFEYFSETQRNKGNFPGRFSGRQFSNSRSEMNVSTLELGDSALYLCASSYTSGTPPNEQFFGPGTRLTVL.

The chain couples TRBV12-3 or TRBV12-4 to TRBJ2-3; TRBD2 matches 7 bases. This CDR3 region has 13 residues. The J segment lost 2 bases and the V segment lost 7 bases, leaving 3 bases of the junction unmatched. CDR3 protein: CASNAGVTDTQYF. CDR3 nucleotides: TGTGCCAGCAATGCGGGAGTCACAGATACGCAGTATTTT.

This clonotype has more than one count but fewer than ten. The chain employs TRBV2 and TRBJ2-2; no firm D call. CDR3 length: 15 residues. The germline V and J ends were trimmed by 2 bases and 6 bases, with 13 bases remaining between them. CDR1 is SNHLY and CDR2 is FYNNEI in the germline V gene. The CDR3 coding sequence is TGTGCCAGCAGTGAAAGTGGCAGTGGGTCCGGGGAGCTGTTTTTT. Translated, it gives CASSESGSGSGELFF.

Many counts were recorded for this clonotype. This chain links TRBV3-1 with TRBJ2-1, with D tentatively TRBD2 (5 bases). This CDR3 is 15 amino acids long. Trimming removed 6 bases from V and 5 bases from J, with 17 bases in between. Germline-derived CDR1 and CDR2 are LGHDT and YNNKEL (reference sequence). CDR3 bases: TGTGCCAGCAGTCCGCTGGGAGCGGTAGACAATGAGCAGTTCTTC. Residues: CASSPLGAVDNEQFF.